This T cell receptor (beta chain) was obtained from a study of CD8 T cells in Susac syndrome. With random hexamers, reverse transcription was performed on about 0.45 to 1 ug of RNA. An immunoSEQ multiplex PCR generated amplified TCR beta CDR3 products spanning 54 Vbeta and 13 Jbeta. MiXCR, applied by TCRdb to the immunoSEQ multiplex PCR reads, yields one record per CDR3 protein. Here the sample spans approximately 120,000 distinct CDR3 sequences, approximately 93% being singletons. With V trimmed by 4 bases and J by 0 bases, 8 bases remained unmatched. Germline lookup yields CDR1 KGHDR and CDR2 SFDVKD. The CDR3 totals 17 residues. Sequencing of TCR beta was carried out in blood CD8+ and CD4+ T cells.

The V and J genes are TRBV24-1 and TRBJ2-1; 7 positions agree with TRBD2. The sample taken for sequencing was CD8+ T cells from PBMCs. The receptor was derived from a human donor with multiple sclerosis. The CDR3 sequence: CATSDPLSGRSYNEQFF. CDR3 DNA: TGTGCCACCAGTGACCCCCTTAGCGGGCGCTCCTACAATGAGCAGTTCTTC.